The T cell receptor beta chain described here comes from a study of T cells in Graves' hyperthyroidism and ophthalmopathy. From RNA transcripts, TCR beta CDR3 regions were amplified. First-round RT-PCR with HTBI primers amplified the TCR CDR3 region. From the multiplex PCR reads, TCRdb called clonotypes with MiXCR, one entry per CDR3 protein. The sample shows 730,000 or so distinct CDR3 sequences, about 19% of them seen only once. The CDR3 loop spans 14 amino acids. V was clipped by 0 bases and J by 7 bases, with 9 bases between them. CDR1 MGHRA and CDR2 YSYEKL come from the germline V gene. The material sequenced was blood. The chain is built from TRBV4-1 and TRBJ2-2; D assignment may be TRBD1 or TRBD2 (5 bases each). This TCR was sampled from a woman aged 50 to 65 with Graves' hyperthyroidism that later progressed to Graves' ophthalmopathy. The CDR3 protein is CASSQDWGYGELFF. The CDR3 DNA reads TGCGCCAGCAGCCAAGATTGGGGGTACGGGGAGCTGTTTTTT.